The 15 T cell receptor beta chains reported below all come from one sample, sequenced in a study of blood T cells in healthy people across ages. A J-beta primer mix and a sample-barcoded 5' primer were used in a second PCR of roughly 7 to 12 cycles. MiXCR, run by TCRdb on the 5' RACE reads, gives a single entry per CDR3 protein. Found here are about 730,000 distinct CDR3 sequences, 40% to 45% of them singletons; the top ten hold 20% to 25%. Sequencing used blood. These receptors came from a woman between 55 and 75 years old in good health.

J is TRBJ1-4 and V is TRBV7-9; D not certain. Trimming removed 3 bases at V and 6 bases at J, with 8 bases between. The V gene's germline CDR1 is SEHNR and CDR2 FQNEAQ (reference sequence). The CDR3 runs 13 residues. For the CDR3, the DNA is TGTGCCAGCAGCTTTGGGGAAGATGAAAAACTGTTTTTT. Its translation: CASSFGEDEKLFF.

This clonotype was seen only a few times. The rearrangement joins TRBV4-3 to TRBJ1-2; 7 bases are shared with TRBD1. CDR1 and CDR2 (germline): LGHNA, YSLEER. The CDR3 has 14 amino acids. The ends lost 1 base at V and 7 bases at J; junction bases unmatched: 6. In DNA form, the CDR3 reads TGCGCCAGCAGCCAAGGAGTAGGGGGCGGTGGCTACACCTTC. Its translation: CASSQGVGGGGYTF.

The rearrangement links TRBV7-2 to TRBJ2-1, with 8 bases identical to TRBD1. Germline V lookup: CDR1 SGHTA, CDR2 FQGNSA. V was clipped by 5 bases and J by 7 bases; unmatched bases: 10. The CDR3 length is 15 residues. CDR3 bases: TGTGCCAGCAGCCCAGGGGGCCTACTAGAGAATGAGCAGTTCTTC. Translation: CASSPGGLLENEQFF.

This sequence joins TRBV12-3 or TRBV12-4 and TRBJ1-4, with D perhaps TRBD1 (6 bases). CDR3 length: 15 residues. The V end was cut by 7 bases, the J end by 5 bases, with 17 bases between. CDR3 nucleotides: TGTGCCAGCACCCCCGACAGGAGTAGAAATGAAAAACTGTTTTTT. Its protein product is CASTPDRSRNEKLFF.

The gene calls are TRBV6-5 and TRBJ1-6, with D unclear. The CDR3 runs 12 residues. The germline V gene has CDR1 MNHEY and CDR2 SVGAGI. V was trimmed by 7 bases and J by 12 bases, leaving 13 bases between them. The CDR3 DNA reads as TGTGCCAGCATCCCGGCCGGTGGACCCCTCCACTTT. This translates into CASIPAGGPLHF.

A word on this clonotype: A single base separates this from a much larger clone, so it may be a read error. This chain uses TRBV29-1 with TRBJ1-2; D not resolved. This CDR3 is 12 amino acids long. V lost 7 bases and J lost 12, with 21 bases in between. Germline CDR1 is SQVTM and CDR2 is ANQGSEA. CDR3 region: CSGGRPSEGHTF. In nucleotides, the CDR3 is TGCAGCGGCGGACGCCCCTCCGAGGGCCACACCTTC.

The chain recombines TRBV6-6 with TRBJ1-5; 8 bases match TRBD1. Germline V gene data show CDR1 as MNHNY and CDR2 as SVGAGI (reference sequence). Unmatched junction bases numbered 7, after V lost 5 bases and J lost 1 base. CDR3 size: 16 residues. CDR3 DNA sequence: TGTGCCAGCAGTACCGGGACAGGCATGAGCAATCAGCCCCAGCATTTT. Protein: CASSTGTGMSNQPQHF.

Note on this clonotype: At one boundary the junction diverges from the germline segment, which might be a read error. The CDR3 DNA follows: TGTGCCAGCAGTTTAGTCGCCGACTCTGGGGCCAACGTCCTGACTTTC. Residues: CASSLVADSGANVLTF. The rearrangement joins TRBV7-2 to TRBJ2-6; D uncertain. CDR3 length equals 16 residues. The germline CDR1 and CDR2 sequences are SGHTA and FQGNSA.

This clonotype was found a few times. The J gene is TRBJ1-2, the V gene TRBV20-1; D unresolved. Trimming stripped 2 bases from V and 4 bases from J, with 8 bases between. Germline CDR1 is DFQATT and CDR2 is SNEGSKA (reference sequence). This CDR3 comprises 12 residues. The CDR3 region has the DNA TGCAGTGCTAGATCACAGTTCTATGGCTACACCTTC. It yields the protein CSARSQFYGYTF.

This clonotype was detected a few times. The chain carries TRBV3-1 and TRBJ2-1; D may be TRBD1 (6 bases). CDR1 is LGHDT and CDR2 is YNNKEL in the germline V gene (reference sequence). There are 14 residues in the CDR3. V lost 4 bases, J lost 6 bases, and 13 bases lay in between. The CDR3 reads CASSRRGRFNEQFF. The CDR3 nucleotides are TGTGCCAGCAGCCGCAGGGGACGCTTCAATGAGCAGTTCTTC.

This clonotype was picked up one time. This chain uses TRBV18 with TRBJ2-1; 12 nucleotides line up with TRBD2. From germline, CDR1 is KGHSH and CDR2 LQKENI. V was pared by 2 bases and J by 11 bases, with 13 bases of the junction left unmatched. The CDR3 contains 17 residues. Written as DNA, the CDR3 is TGTGCCAGCTCACCATCAGAGGTAGGACTAGCGGGAATTCAGCAGTTCTTC. Translation: CASSPSEVGLAGIQQFF. The complete variable domain, with remaining parts taken from reference TRBV18 and TRBJ2-1, reads NAGVMQNPRHLVRRRGQEARLRCSPMKGHSHVYWYRQLPEEGLKFMVYLQKENIIDESGMPKERFSAEFPKEGPSILRIQQVVRGDSAAYFCASSPSEVGLAGIQQFFGPGTRLTVL.

Concerning this clonotype itself: A much larger clone sits a single nucleotide away, making a read error possible. V is TRBV7-9 and J is TRBJ2-7; D gene unclear. The CDR3 consists of 13 residues. Trimming took 6 bases from V and 0 from J, leaving 9 bases between them. Germline-derived CDR1 and CDR2 are SEHNR and FQNEAQ (reference sequence). The CDR3 sequence is CASSSGHSYEQYF. DNA for the CDR3: TGTGCCAGCAGTTCAGGCCACTCCTACGAGCAGTACTTC.

To note about this clonotype: It may be a read error: a sequence one base away is much more abundant. CDR3 DNA: TGTGCCAGCAGCGCCGGACTAGCGGGGGGGTCAGATACGCAGTATTTT. Its protein product is CASSAGLAGGSDTQYF. V is TRBV5-4 and J is TRBJ2-3; 15 bases map to TRBD2. V dropped 4 bases and J dropped 4; count of bases not matched to a gene: 4. The CDR3 has 16 residues. CDR1 SGHNT and CDR2 YYREEE come from the germline V gene (reference sequence).

About this clonotype itself: An end of the junction differs from the germline gene, which may be a read error. This chain uses TRBV7-7 with TRBJ2-1; D might be TRBD1 (5 bases). The germline CDR1 and CDR2 sequences are SSHAT and FNYEAQ (reference sequence). The CDR3 is 13 amino acids. The CDR3 DNA follows: TGTGCTAGCAGCTTAGACAGTATGAATGAGCAGTTCTTC. This codes for CASSLDSMNEQFF.

This clonotype was observed at least ten times. This sequence joins TRBV27 and TRBJ1-1; 8 positions match TRBD1. V was clipped by 5 bases and J by 4 bases; unmatched bases: 9. Germline V gene data show CDR1 as MNHEY and CDR2 as SMNVEV (reference sequence). The CDR3 runs to 15 residues. DNA of the CDR3: TGTGCCAGCAGTCTCTCTCAGGGGGCGGGCACTGAAGCTTTCTTT. Protein: CASSLSQGAGTEAFF.